These 18 T cell receptor beta chains came from one sample sequenced in a study of T cells in Graves' hyperthyroidism and ophthalmopathy. Amplification of TCR beta CDR3 regions used RNA as the template. An initial round of RT-PCR targeting the TCR CDR3 relied on the HTBI primer set. MiXCR, applied by TCRdb to the multiplex PCR reads, yields one record per CDR3 protein. The data show about 710,000 distinct CDR3 sequences, 15% to 20% seen once. The sequencing sample was made of blood. Source of these receptors: a man in his late teens or twenties with Graves' hyperthyroidism.

This clonotype was counted many times. This CDR3 is CASSRGDRNTEAFF. CDR3 bases: TGTGCCAGCAGCAGAGGGGACCGCAACACTGAAGCTTTCTTT. V gene TRBV5-6 combines with J gene TRBJ1-1, with a tentative D call TRBD1 (5 bases). In germline, CDR1 is SGHDT, CDR2 YYEEEE. V dropped 4 bases and J dropped 2 bases, with 12 bases sitting between them. CDR3 length: 14 amino acids.

This clonotype has only a few counts. This rearrangement joins TRBV4-1 to TRBJ1-3; TRBD1 might be the D (6 bases). The V and J ends lost 3 bases and 2 bases respectively, with 14 bases between them. This CDR3 is 16 amino acids long. Germline CDR1 is MGHRA and CDR2 is YSYEKL. CDR3 protein: CASSQVSGTTGNTIYF. The CDR3 bases are TGCGCCAGCAGCCAGGTCTCCGGGACAACTGGAAACACCATATATTTT.

The chain is built from TRBV7-2 and TRBJ2-3, with 8 bases matching TRBD1. CDR1 is SGHTA and CDR2 is FQGNSA in the germline V gene. This CDR3 contains 14 residues. The V and J ends lost 7 bases and 4 bases, in that order; junction bases with no gene match: 7. CDR3 DNA: TGTGCCAGCACCTTCGACAGGGGCCCAGATACGCAGTATTTT. It is translated as CASTFDRGPDTQYF.

This clonotype was observed many times. This rearrangement joins TRBV12-3 or TRBV12-4 to TRBJ2-5; D could derive from TRBD1 or TRBD2 (6 bases each). This CDR3 is built from 15 residues. V lost 4 bases and J 2 bases, leaving 14 bases between the germline ends. DNA of the CDR3: TGTGCCAGCAGTTGGGGGGCGGGCTCTCAAGAGACCCAGTACTTC. Encoded protein: CASSWGAGSQETQYF.

The chain employs TRBV4-1 and TRBJ2-7; 7 bases are a match to TRBD1. CDR3 size: 16 residues. The germline CDR1 and CDR2 sequences are MGHRA and YSYEKL. V shed 4 bases, J shed 2 bases, and the junction held 11 bases outside the gene matches. The CDR3 sequence: CASSLGVGTEAYEQYF. For the CDR3, the DNA is TGCGCCAGCAGCCTCGGAGTCGGGACAGAGGCCTACGAGCAGTACTTC.

This clonotype was observed a handful of times. This chain joins TRBV20-1 and TRBJ2-4; TRBD2 agrees at 8 bases. The germline gives CDR1 DFQATT, CDR2 SNEGSKA (reference sequence). This CDR3 has 19 residues. V shed 1 base, J shed 0 bases, and the junction held 14 bases outside the gene matches. Here the CDR3 reads CSARGRGGREALAKNIQYF. The CDR3 DNA reads TGCAGTGCTAGAGGCCGGGGGGGGCGGGAGGCCCTAGCCAAAAACATTCAGTACTTC.

The chain combines TRBV12-3 or TRBV12-4 with TRBJ2-7, with a tentative D call TRBD1 (5 bases). This CDR3 comprises 9 residues. CDR3 DNA sequence: TGTGACGATGGGGCTAAGAAGTACTTC. Translation: CDDGAKKYF.

This clonotype was counted many times. The J gene is TRBJ2-3, the V gene TRBV29-1; TRBD2 agrees at 11 bases. The CDR3 totals 13 residues. CDR1 is SQVTM, CDR2 ANQGSEA, per germline. The trim removed 5 bases at V and 6 bases at J, leaving 4 bases unmatched. CDR3 bases: TGCAGCGTTATGCTAGCGGGAGGCGATACGCAGTATTTT. It translates to CSVMLAGGDTQYF.

The J gene is TRBJ1-5, the V gene TRBV6-5; 11 bases are shared with TRBD1. The CDR3 is 16 residues long. J gave up 6 bases and V 5 bases, and 9 bases lay outside the gene matches. Germline V lookup: CDR1 MNHEY, CDR2 SVGAGI. The CDR3 DNA is TGTGCCAGCAGTCACACCGGGACAGGGGGAGGTCAGCCCCAGCATTTT. Translated: CASSHTGTGGGQPQHF.

V and J are TRBV3-1 and TRBJ2-1; no firm D call. CDR3 size: 15 residues. The V end lost 1 base, the J end lost 8 bases, and 15 bases lay between the germline ends. Germline CDR1 is LGHDT and CDR2 is YNNKEL (reference sequence). For the CDR3, the DNA is TGTGCCAGCAGCCAAGTGACTCCTAACTCCCATGAGCAGTTCTTC. Its protein product is CASSQVTPNSHEQFF.

V usage is TRBV27 and J usage is TRBJ1-1; 9 bases map to TRBD1. J gave up 10 bases and V 8 bases, and 17 bases lay outside the gene matches. Germline CDR1 MNHEY, CDR2 SMNVEV (reference sequence). This CDR3 has 15 amino acids. CDR3: CASSRSRGQGPSAFF. CDR3 DNA: TGTGCCAGCTCCCGTAGTCGGGGACAGGGCCCGTCAGCTTTCTTT.

This clonotype was observed at least ten times. This chain uses TRBV28 with TRBJ2-1; D is unresolved. Germline V gene data show CDR1 as MDHEN and CDR2 as SYDVKM. This CDR3 contains 11 residues. The V and J ends lost 4 bases and 6 bases respectively, with 4 bases between them. The CDR3 bases are TGTGCCAGCAGTTCATCCAATGAGCAGTTCTTC. Amino acids: CASSSSNEQFF.

This clonotype was observed many times. The chain employs TRBV30 and TRBJ2-2; maybe TRBD1 (5 bases). CDR3 length: 16 amino acids. Deletions cut 2 bases from V and 3 bases from J, with 16 bases between. From germline, CDR1 is GTSNPN and CDR2 SVGIG (reference sequence). The CDR3 DNA reads TGTGCCTGGAGTTTCGGGCCCAGGGCCGACACCGGGGAGCTGTTTTTT. It is translated as CAWSFGPRADTGELFF.

This chain connects TRBV3-1 to TRBJ2-7; D is unresolved. Trimming removed 1 base from V and 2 bases from J, with 6 bases in between. The CDR3 totals 13 residues. Per germline, CDR1 LGHDT and CDR2 YNNKEL (reference sequence). The CDR3 DNA follows: TGTGCCAGCAGCCAAGCCATAGCCTACGAGCAGTACTTC. This translates into CASSQAIAYEQYF.

This chain connects TRBV7-9 to TRBJ1-1; TRBD1 matches at 10 bases. CDR1 and CDR2 from the germline V gene are SEHNR and FQNEAQ (reference sequence). J lost 6 bases, V lost 1 base, and 5 bases had no gene match. This CDR3 has 15 amino acids. The CDR3 loop reads CASSLEDRGFPEAFF. CDR3 in DNA: TGTGCCAGCAGCTTAGAGGACAGGGGGTTCCCTGAAGCTTTCTTT.

This clonotype was recorded at least ten times. The V and J genes are TRBV10-2 and TRBJ2-7; no firm D call. Germline CDR1 and CDR2: WSHSY and SAAADI. This CDR3 is built from 14 residues. V was cut by 2 bases and J by 9 bases, with 17 bases left in between. DNA of the CDR3: TGCGCCAGCAGTGAGCCTCGCCAAGGGCGCGGGCAGTACTTC. Amino acid sequence: CASSEPRQGRGQYF.

At least ten counts were recorded for this clonotype. V usage is TRBV18 and J usage is TRBJ1-1; TRBD1 agrees at 8 bases. The J segment lost 4 bases and the V segment lost 6 bases, leaving 7 bases of the junction unmatched. Germline V gene sequence: CDR1 KGHSH, CDR2 LQKENI. This CDR3 spans 14 amino acids. The CDR3 DNA sequence: TGTGCCAGCTCCTCGGACAGGGCGGGCACTGAAGCTTTCTTT. This translates into CASSSDRAGTEAFF.

The rearrangement joins TRBV11-2 to TRBJ2-1; 7 nucleotides align to TRBD1. The germline CDR1 and CDR2 sequences are SGHAT and FQNNGV. The CDR3 covers 17 residues. With 2 bases clipped from V and 1 base from J, the junction kept 8 bases outside the gene matches. CDR3 bases: TGTGCCAGCAGCTTAAGAACAGGGGTGAGGTCCTACAATGAGCAGTTCTTC. It is translated as CASSLRTGVRSYNEQFF.